This paragraph covers one TCR beta chain sequence. Its antigen remains unidentified. This CDR3 region has 16 residues. In germline, CDR1 is MDHEN, CDR2 SYDVKM. V lost 6 bases and J 2 bases, leaving 20 bases between the germline ends. The data derive from a study of early T cells in non-severe SARS-CoV-2 infection. Whole-study context: The sequenced material was bulk RNA from unsorted whole blood, and its chains were unpaired. Whole-study findings and limits: Database matching using VDJdb favored anti-spike CD8 responses, with private and CD4 specificities left missing.

Molecules of cDNA were individually given unique molecular identifiers that were attached to them. MiXCR, applied by TCRdb to the 5' RACE reads, yields one record per CDR3 protein. The sample consists of 100,000 to 120,000 distinct CDR3 sequences, around 13% of them appearing once. Sequencing used whole blood, obtained at baseline. The source is an adult who was a healthcare worker with PCR-confirmed SARS-CoV-2 infection or an uninfected control (not recorded which). This chain links TRBV28 with TRBJ2-7; no definite D call. The CDR3 sequence is CASSPTRGVIPYEQYF. In nucleotides, the CDR3 is TGTGCCAGCAGCCCAACCCGTGGCGTCATTCCCTACGAGCAGTACTTC.